The sequence of this T cell receptor (beta chain) was determined in a study of shared clonotypes between healthy human individuals. The CDR3 loop spans 13 amino acids. Deletions cut 4 bases from V and 2 bases from J, with 9 bases between. CDR1 is SGHNT, CDR2 YYREEE, per germline (reference sequence). Assay used: immunoSEQ multiplex PCR; TCRdb lists only in-frame clones, some missing. The table records 2 million to 3 million clones, 90% to 95% of them present only once. V gene TRBV5-4 combines with J gene TRBJ2-5; D is perhaps TRBD1 (6 bases). The sequence was collected from a man younger than 35 in good health. Some clones in this sample may be carry-over from other donors' samples. Sequences were obtained from naive CD4+ T cells from PBMCs. Sample subset: CD45RA+ positively selected. The CDR3, as DNA: TGTGCCAGCAGCGAAGGACAGCAAGAGACCCAGTACTTC. This codes for CASSEGQQETQYF. Variable domain in full (rest from reference TRBV5-4 and TRBJ2-5): ETGVTQSPTHLIKTRGQQVTLRCSSQSGHNTVSWYQQALGQGPQFIFQYYREEENGRGNFPPRFSGLQFPNYSSELNVNALELDDSALYLCASSEGQQETQYFGPGTRLLVL.